This entry is about one TCR beta chain. Sequencing was performed with immunoSEQ multiplex PCR; in TCRdb, only in-frame clones are kept and a portion is missing. This repertoire shows 200,000 to 300,000 clones, roughly 86% found once; its top ten account for approximately 5.3%. The sample comes from a study of blood T cell repertoires in COVID-19. Study background: Sites in the United States, Italy and Spain provided acute and convalescent COVID-19 samples.

From germline, CDR1 is SGHTA and CDR2 FQGTGA. The CDR3 loop spans 12 amino acids. V gave up 5 bases and J gave up 6 bases; unmatched junction bases: 4. Sequencing was done on a sample of peripheral blood. The sequence was obtained from a woman aged 60 to 75 with COVID-19, enrolled during active disease. J is TRBJ2-7 and V is TRBV7-3; 7 bases align to TRBD1. The CDR3 bases are TGTGCCAGCAGCCCGACAGGGTTCGAGCAGTACTTC. This gives the protein CASSPTGFEQYF.